This T cell receptor (beta chain) was identified during a study of beta chain features in type 1 diabetes. At the level of the study: On cell yields, gender and age, patients and healthy donors were similar.

The whole isolated RNA underwent reverse transcription, so sequencing captured expressed TCRB transcripts. Using immunoSEQ multiplex PCR, the repertoire was profiled, and TCRdb retains in-frame clones only, with some absent. The repertoire consists of around 710,000 clones, with around 12% occurring once and the leading ten covering about 0.11%. As regards this clone: Its matching antigen is unknown.

CDR1 is SGHKS, CDR2 YYEKEE, per germline (reference sequence). The CDR3 has 16 amino acids. V shed 4 bases, J shed 4 bases, and the junction held 10 bases outside the gene matches. Purities over 98% were achieved in all sorted populations. Study-level findings and limits: Moderate yet significant TCRB CDR3 shortening was seen in Type 1 diabetes patients in all four CD4+ subsets. Any HLA type influence on TCRB rearrangement was left unresolved here.

The material sequenced was naive CD4+ T cells from blood. This receptor was obtained from a man younger than 45 with type 1 diabetes. The chain employs TRBV5-5 and TRBJ2-5; 10 bases are shared with TRBD1. The CDR3 coding sequence is TGTGCCAGCAGCCCAGAAGGGACAGGGGTGCGAGAGACCCAGTACTTC. Protein sequence: CASSPEGTGVRETQYF. Variable domain in full (rest from reference TRBV5-5 and TRBJ2-5): DAGVTQSPTHLIKTRGQQVTLRCSPISGHKSVSWYQQVLGQGPQFIFQYYEKEERGRGNFPDRFSARQFPNYSSELNVNALLLGDSALYLCASSPEGTGVRETQYFGPGTRLLVL.